These T cell receptor beta chains were read from a single sample in a study of T-cell reconstitution after alpha-beta-depleted transplantation in children. TCRdb recomputed calls from the PCR reads with MiXCR, one row per CDR3 protein. The sample consists of a few hundred thousand distinct CDR3 sequences, 10% of them appearing once. The source material was PBMCs from the stem cell graft donor, sampled from the stem cell graft. The receptors come from a human donor who donated a stem cell graft to a child with acute lymphoblastic leukemia. Each CDR3 is given with its conserved first and last residue. A D gene is named only where the DNA matches it firmly. Some rows mark clone size as missing; the rest say once, few, many or name a class of expanded clone.

d_call: -
clone_size: -
j_call: TRBJ1-1
v_call: TRBV5-1
cdr3_nt: TGCGCCATCGGCTCCAGGGGCGGGGGGTTTATGAACACTGAAGCTTTCTTT
cdr3_aa: CAIGSRGGGFMNTEAFF

d_call: TRBD1
clone_size: few
j_call: TRBJ2-5
v_call: TRBV27
cdr3_nt: TGTGCCAGCAGTTTCGGGGCAGGGGGCGCAGAGACCCAGTACTTC
cdr3_aa: CASSFGAGGAETQYF

d_call: TRBD2
clone_size: -
j_call: TRBJ2-5
v_call: TRBV5-1
cdr3_nt: TGCGCCAGCAGCCCCGTAGCGGGCCAAGAGACCCAGTACTTC
cdr3_aa: CASSPVAGQETQYF

d_call: -
clone_size: few
j_call: TRBJ1-2
v_call: TRBV28
cdr3_nt: TGTGCCAGCAGCTCTCCGTCCTCGGGCGGTGGCTACACCTTC
cdr3_aa: CASSSPSSGGGYTF

d_call: TRBD1
clone_size: few
j_call: TRBJ1-2
v_call: TRBV7-8
cdr3_nt: TGTGCCAGCAGCTTAGGCGCCGGGACAGGGGCATATGGCTACACCTTC
cdr3_aa: CASSLGAGTGAYGYTF

d_call: -
clone_size: -
j_call: TRBJ2-7
v_call: TRBV29-1
cdr3_nt: TGCAGCGCCTCAACAGGGAGCGAGCAGTACTTC
cdr3_aa: CSASTGSEQYF

d_call: -
clone_size: -
j_call: TRBJ2-3
v_call: TRBV15
cdr3_nt: TGTGCCACCAGCAGAGTAACAGGAGGTATAGATACGCAGTATTTT
cdr3_aa: CATSRVTGGIDTQYF

d_call: -
clone_size: -
j_call: TRBJ1-1
v_call: TRBV5-1
cdr3_nt: TGCGCCAGCAGCTTGGAGGGGCAGAACACTGAAGCTTTCTTT
cdr3_aa: CASSLEGQNTEAFF

d_call: -
clone_size: few
j_call: TRBJ2-1
v_call: TRBV10-3
cdr3_nt: TGTGCCATCAGTGAGTCGGAGGCAGGGAGCTATGAGCAGTTCTTC
cdr3_aa: CAISESEAGSYEQFF

d_call: -
clone_size: few
j_call: TRBJ2-3
v_call: TRBV20-1
cdr3_nt: TGCAGTGCTAGAGGGAAGGAAACTTTACCAGATACGCAGTATTTT
cdr3_aa: CSARGKETLPDTQYF

d_call: TRBD2
clone_size: -
j_call: TRBJ2-3
v_call: TRBV5-1
cdr3_nt: TGCGCCAGCCAAAGAGGACTAGCAGAAGCAGATACGCAGTATTTT
cdr3_aa: CASQRGLAEADTQYF

d_call: TRBD2
clone_size: -
j_call: TRBJ2-5
v_call: TRBV4-3
cdr3_nt: TGCGCCAGCAGCGAATTCTACCGGGCTAGCGGAACCGACCAAGAGACCCAGTACTTC
cdr3_aa: CASSEFYRASGTDQETQYF

d_call: -
clone_size: few
j_call: TRBJ2-5
v_call: TRBV11-2
cdr3_nt: TGTGCCAGCAGCTTAGATGGGAGCCTGGAGGTGGAGACCCAGTACTTC
cdr3_aa: CASSLDGSLEVETQYF

d_call: -
clone_size: -
j_call: TRBJ1-2
v_call: TRBV9
cdr3_nt: TGTGCCAGCAGCCCAGACGGGGGGTCCTATGGCTACACCTTC
cdr3_aa: CASSPDGGSYGYTF

d_call: TRBD1
clone_size: -
j_call: TRBJ1-1
v_call: TRBV6-1
cdr3_nt: TGTGCCAGCAGTGATTTCGGGACAGGTCGGACCTTTTCCGAAGCTTTCTTT
cdr3_aa: CASSDFGTGRTFSEAFF

d_call: -
clone_size: -
j_call: TRBJ2-4
v_call: TRBV6-1
cdr3_nt: TGTGCCAGCAAGAAACACGGAGAAGACATTCAGTACTTC
cdr3_aa: CASKKHGEDIQYF

d_call: -
clone_size: few
j_call: TRBJ2-7
v_call: TRBV15
cdr3_nt: TGTGCCACCAGCAGAGATGAAAACGAGCAGTACTTC
cdr3_aa: CATSRDENEQYF

d_call: TRBD2
clone_size: few
j_call: TRBJ2-1
v_call: TRBV6-1
cdr3_nt: TGTGCCAGCACGGTCGGGAGGGCGGACAATGAGCAGTTCTTC
cdr3_aa: CASTVGRADNEQFF

d_call: -
clone_size: -
j_call: TRBJ2-3
v_call: TRBV3-1
cdr3_nt: TGTGCCAGCAGCCCCCAGGGGCCTTGGGGAAATACGCAGTATTTT
cdr3_aa: CASSPQGPWGNTQYF

d_call: -
clone_size: many
j_call: TRBJ2-2
v_call: TRBV12-3/TRBV12-4
cdr3_nt: TGTGCCAGCAGCCCATTCGCCTTCGCGAACACCGGGGAGCTGTTTTTT
cdr3_aa: CASSPFAFANTGELFF

d_call: -
clone_size: few
j_call: TRBJ1-2
v_call: TRBV5-1
cdr3_nt: TGCGCCAGCAGCTTGGAGGGCAGCCCCCCCTATGGCTACACCTTC
cdr3_aa: CASSLEGSPPYGYTF

d_call: TRBD1
clone_size: few
j_call: TRBJ2-1
v_call: TRBV4-3
cdr3_nt: TGCGCCAGCAGCCCAGAGGACAGGGTCTCCTACAATGAGCAGTTCTTC
cdr3_aa: CASSPEDRVSYNEQFF

d_call: TRBD1
clone_size: many
j_call: TRBJ2-5
v_call: TRBV5-1
cdr3_nt: TGCGCCAGCAGCTCGGGACAGGGGAAAGAGACCCAGTACTTC
cdr3_aa: CASSSGQGKETQYF

d_call: TRBD1
clone_size: few
j_call: TRBJ2-1
v_call: TRBV5-1
cdr3_nt: TGCGCCAGCAGCCACCGGGACAGGGAAAATGAGCAGTTCTTC
cdr3_aa: CASSHRDRENEQFF

d_call: -
clone_size: many
j_call: TRBJ2-5
v_call: TRBV4-1
cdr3_nt: TGCGCCAGCAGCCAAGATCAGGTCACCGGGGTTCTTGAGACCCAGTACTTC
cdr3_aa: CASSQDQVTGVLETQYF

d_call: -
clone_size: few
j_call: TRBJ1-6
v_call: TRBV10-3
cdr3_nt: TGTGCCCTCGCCTCGGAGTTGAACTCACCCCTCCACTTT
cdr3_aa: CALASELNSPLHF

d_call: TRBD2
clone_size: -
j_call: TRBJ2-3
v_call: TRBV5-1
cdr3_nt: TGCGCCAGCAGCCCTCAGGCTAGCGGAAACGGAGATACGCAGTATTTT
cdr3_aa: CASSPQASGNGDTQYF

d_call: TRBD1
clone_size: few
j_call: TRBJ2-1
v_call: TRBV29-1
cdr3_nt: TGCAGCATGAGAACCGGGACAGGGACCTACAATGAGCAGTTCTTC
cdr3_aa: CSMRTGTGTYNEQFF

d_call: -
clone_size: -
j_call: TRBJ2-5
v_call: TRBV29-1
cdr3_nt: TGCAGCGTGGGACGGTACCAAGAGACCCAGTACTTC
cdr3_aa: CSVGRYQETQYF

d_call: TRBD1
clone_size: few
j_call: TRBJ1-1
v_call: TRBV5-5
cdr3_nt: TGTGCCAGCAGCTTATTAGGGACAGCGAACACTGAAGCTTTCTTT
cdr3_aa: CASSLLGTANTEAFF

d_call: -
clone_size: few
j_call: TRBJ2-7
v_call: TRBV5-1
cdr3_nt: TGCGCCAGCAGCTTGGCCTGGGGGCCGGACGAGCAGTACTTC
cdr3_aa: CASSLAWGPDEQYF

d_call: -
clone_size: few
j_call: TRBJ1-5
v_call: TRBV27
cdr3_nt: TGTGCCAGCGTAAGACAGAAAAACAATCAGCCCCAGCATTTT
cdr3_aa: CASVRQKNNQPQHF

d_call: -
clone_size: few
j_call: TRBJ2-7
v_call: TRBV28
cdr3_nt: TGTGCCAGCAGTCCCCTTGGCTGGCGCCAGGGGACCTACGAGCAGTACTTC
cdr3_aa: CASSPLGWRQGTYEQYF

d_call: -
clone_size: -
j_call: TRBJ2-7
v_call: TRBV7-9
cdr3_nt: TGTGCCAGCAGCCGATGGGGTCAGGGGTCCGGGGACGAGCAGTACTTC
cdr3_aa: CASSRWGQGSGDEQYF

d_call: TRBD1
clone_size: -
j_call: TRBJ2-5
v_call: TRBV5-1
cdr3_nt: TGCGCCAGCAGCTTGGACAGGGGCTGGGAGACCCAGTACTTC
cdr3_aa: CASSLDRGWETQYF

d_call: -
clone_size: -
j_call: TRBJ2-3
v_call: TRBV6-5
cdr3_nt: TGTGCCAGCAGTAACGAGGAAGATAGCACAGATACGCAGTATTTT
cdr3_aa: CASSNEEDSTDTQYF

d_call: -
clone_size: -
j_call: TRBJ2-2
v_call: TRBV11-3
cdr3_nt: TGTGCCAGCAGCTTAGGTCCTAGCGCTAACACCGGGGAGCTGTTTTTT
cdr3_aa: CASSLGPSANTGELFF

d_call: -
clone_size: -
j_call: TRBJ2-3
v_call: TRBV5-1
cdr3_nt: TGCGCCAGCAGCTTGAAATTGAGAGAAAGGGCAGATACGCAGTATTTT
cdr3_aa: CASSLKLRERADTQYF

d_call: -
clone_size: -
j_call: TRBJ2-3
v_call: TRBV27
cdr3_nt: TGTGCCAGCAGTTTAATCAACACAGATACGCAGTATTTT
cdr3_aa: CASSLINTDTQYF

d_call: TRBD2
clone_size: -
j_call: TRBJ2-7
v_call: TRBV27
cdr3_nt: TGTGCCAGCAGCTATAGCGGGAGGGCTTACGAGCAGTACTTC
cdr3_aa: CASSYSGRAYEQYF